This T cell receptor beta chain was profiled in a study of human T cells and chemical hapten exposure. A single record per CDR3 protein comes from TCRdb applying MiXCR to the RACE reads. The data show approximately 90,000 distinct CDR3 sequences, over 10% seen once. Regarding time point: patch test 1, 2 weeks after DPC sensitization. The sample's treatment: therapeutic diphenylcyclopropenone sensitization with weekly scalp DPC. The sample holds a few counts of this clonotype. This receptor was identified in a woman aged 40-49 years with alopecia areata. Some clones in this sample may be carry-over from other donors' samples. The sample here was whole blood, taken in connection with sensitization to the hapten diphenylcyclopropenone (DPC).

The CDR3 protein is CSAKLAGVEQFF. CDR3 nucleotides: TGCAGTGCAAAACTAGCGGGAGTTGAGCAGTTCTTC. V usage is TRBV20-1 and J usage is TRBJ2-1; the match to TRBD2 covers 11 bases. With V trimmed by 6 bases and J by 9 bases, 4 bases remained unmatched. This CDR3 region has 12 residues. Germline V gives CDR1 DFQATT, CDR2 SNEGSKA (reference sequence).